Presented here are 14 T cell receptor beta chains from one specimen sequenced in a study of control samples from healthy donors and cancer patients. The assay was immunoSEQ multiplex PCR, and TCRdb's table has in-frame clones only and misses some. The data hold roughly 79,000 clones, with about four fifths observed a single time. The source material was blood. The origin of the receptors is a man between 50 and 59 years old in good health.

This chain joins TRBV19 and TRBJ2-2; 9 bases line up with TRBD2. Germline V lookup: CDR1 LNHDA, CDR2 SQIVND (reference sequence). The CDR3 extends over 18 amino acids. The V gene end was trimmed by 0 bases and the J gene end by 7 bases; junction bases not matched to a gene: 12. The CDR3 protein is CASSIDGGSGSLGGELFF. The CDR3 DNA sequence: TGTGCCAGTAGTATAGATGGCGGTAGCGGGAGTCTGGGCGGGGAGCTGTTTTTT.

The V call is TRBV12-3 or TRBV12-4, the J call TRBJ2-1; no reliable D call. The V end was cut by 2 bases, the J end by 10 bases, with 9 bases between. This CDR3 comprises 12 residues. The CDR3 DNA reads as TGTGCCAGCAGTTTAAGGTTGGGCGAGCAGTTCTTC. As protein: CASSLRLGEQFF.

The chain is built from TRBV9 and TRBJ1-2; 8 bases align to TRBD1. Germline V gene lookup returns CDR1 SGDLS and CDR2 YYNGEE. This CDR3 contains 15 residues. V lost 3 bases to trimming and J lost 3 bases; unmatched junction nucleotides: 7. For the CDR3, the DNA is TGTGCCAGCAGCGGTGACAGGGGATACGACTATGGCTACACCTTC. It encodes CASSGDRGYDYGYTF.

The rearrangement joins TRBV28 to TRBJ2-2; D is possibly TRBD1 or TRBD2 (5 bases each). This CDR3 spans 13 amino acids. Germline V lookup: CDR1 MDHEN, CDR2 SYDVKM. V was clipped by 4 bases and J by 7 bases, with 10 bases between them. The CDR3 nucleotides read TGTGCCAGCAGTTCCGGGACCTACGGGGAGCTGTTTTTT. As protein: CASSSGTYGELFF.

V is TRBV19 and J is TRBJ2-1; TRBD2 matches 9 bases. The CDR3 totals 15 residues. The germline V gene has CDR1 LNHDA and CDR2 SQIVND (reference sequence). Trimming at V came to 6 bases and at J to 4 bases, leaving 7 bases not matched to a gene. The CDR3 DNA follows: TGTGCCAGTAGCCCTCAGGGACTAGCTTACAATGAGCAGTTCTTC. Translating gives CASSPQGLAYNEQFF.

The V call is TRBV5-4, the J call TRBJ2-6, with D uncertain. This CDR3 contains 15 residues. CDR1 SGHNT and CDR2 YYREEE come from the germline V gene (reference sequence). V lost 4 bases to trimming and J lost 0 bases, with 8 bases between them. CDR3 in DNA: TGTGCCAGCAGCGAATCGGTCTCTGGGGCCAACGTCCTGACTTTC. This gives the protein CASSESVSGANVLTF.

The chain is built from TRBV27 and TRBJ1-4, with D tentatively TRBD1 (6 bases). Trimming pared 0 bases from V and 5 bases from J, leaving 10 bases between. The CDR3 has 15 residues. Germline CDR1 and CDR2: MNHEY and SMNVEV (reference sequence). DNA of the CDR3: TGTGCCAGCAGTTTATCAGCAGGGGAAAATGAAAAACTGTTTTTT. This sequence encodes CASSLSAGENEKLFF. Variable domain in full (rest from reference TRBV27 and TRBJ1-4): EAQVTQNPRYLITVTGKKLTVTCSQNMNHEYMSWYRQDPGLGLRQIYYSMNVEVTDKGDVPEGYKVSRKEKRNFPLILESPSPNQTSLYFCASSLSAGENEKLFFGSGTQLSVL.

This rearrangement joins TRBV28 to TRBJ2-7; D might be TRBD1 (6 bases). This CDR3 comprises 13 residues. Germline values: CDR1 MDHEN, CDR2 SYDVKM. With 7 bases removed from V and 3 bases from J, the gap between germline ends came to 13 bases. CDR3 protein: CASNPGQHYEQYF. CDR3 sequence (DNA): TGTGCCAGCAATCCGGGACAACACTACGAGCAGTACTTC.

The rearrangement links TRBV3-1 (or the pseudogene TRBV3-2) to TRBJ1-1; TRBD1 matches 10 bases. Germline values: CDR1 LGHDT, CDR2 YNNKEL (reference sequence). The J segment lost 5 bases and the V segment lost 4 bases, leaving 7 bases of the junction unmatched. This CDR3 comprises 15 residues. CDR3 loop: CASSLFWTGGTEAFF. The CDR3 nucleotides are TGTGCCAGCAGCCTATTTTGGACAGGGGGTACTGAAGCTTTCTTT.

V is TRBV6-5 and J is TRBJ2-3; TRBD2 matches 8 bases. Trimming at V came to 5 bases and at J to 3 bases, leaving 7 bases not matched to a gene. CDR3 length equals 15 residues. Germline CDR1 and CDR2: MNHEY and SVGAGI. The CDR3 protein is CASSRAVAGTDTQYF. The CDR3 DNA reads TGTGCCAGCAGTCGAGCCGTAGCGGGAACAGATACGCAGTATTTT.

This clone appeared a few times. CDR3 loop: CASSSRQGHYGYTF. CDR3 nucleotides: TGTGCCAGCAGTTCGAGACAGGGACACTATGGCTACACCTTC. The rearrangement links TRBV6-5 to TRBJ1-2; 7 bases are shared with TRBD1. The V and J ends lost 4 bases and 3 bases, in that order; junction bases with no gene match: 5. This CDR3 has 14 residues. CDR1 is MNHEY and CDR2 is SVGAGI in the germline V gene.

The V and J genes are TRBV3-1 (or the pseudogene TRBV3-2) and TRBJ1-2, with 8 bases identical to TRBD1. This CDR3 has 14 amino acids. With V trimmed by 4 bases and J by 8 bases, 9 bases remained unmatched. CDR1 LGHDT and CDR2 YNNKEL come from the germline V gene (reference sequence). This chain's CDR3 is CASSPMTGARGYTF. The CDR3 DNA follows: TGTGCCAGCAGCCCGATGACAGGGGCGCGGGGCTACACCTTC.

The chain links TRBV11-3 to TRBJ2-2, with 7 positions matching TRBD1. CDR3 size: 17 residues. Germline assignment: CDR1 SGHNT and CDR2 YENEEA. The V gene end was trimmed by 4 bases and the J gene end by 6 bases; junction bases not matched to a gene: 14. As DNA, the CDR3 is TGTGCCAGCAGCTGGCCCCGGGACAGAAATAGGCCCGGGGAGCTGTTTTTT. Residues: CASSWPRDRNRPGELFF.

The chain uses TRBV7-2 and TRBJ2-2, with 7 bases that match TRBD2. The germline V gene encodes CDR1 SGHTA and CDR2 FQGNSA. This CDR3 contains 15 residues. With V trimmed by 5 bases and J by 6 bases, 9 bases remained unmatched. The CDR3 region is CASSPRLAQPGELFF. In nucleotides, the CDR3 is TGTGCCAGCAGCCCCAGACTAGCTCAGCCCGGGGAGCTGTTTTTT. Using reference TRBV7-2 and TRBJ2-2 for the parts outside the CDR3, the full variable domain is GAGVSQSPSNKVTEKGKDVELRCDPISGHTALYWYRQSLGQGLEFLIYFQGNSAPDKSGLPSDRFSAERTGGSVSTLTIQRTQQEDSAVYLCASSPRLAQPGELFFGEGSRLTVL.